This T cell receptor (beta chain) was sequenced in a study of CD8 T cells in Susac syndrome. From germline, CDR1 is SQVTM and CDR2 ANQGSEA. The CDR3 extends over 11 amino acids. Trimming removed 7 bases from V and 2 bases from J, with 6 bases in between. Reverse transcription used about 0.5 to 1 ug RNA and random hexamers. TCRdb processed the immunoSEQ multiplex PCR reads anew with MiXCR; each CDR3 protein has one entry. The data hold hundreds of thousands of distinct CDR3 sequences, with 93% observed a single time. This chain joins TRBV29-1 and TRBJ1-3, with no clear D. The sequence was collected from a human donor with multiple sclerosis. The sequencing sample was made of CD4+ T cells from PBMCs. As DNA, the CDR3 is TGCAGCGGCGGAACTGGAAACACCATATATTTT. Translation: CSGGTGNTIYF.